Sequencing of this T cell receptor (beta chain) was carried out in a study of sequential checkpoint blockade in melanoma. Study background: Arm A got nivolumab then ipilimumab; arm B the reverse, 1:1. Maintenance nivolumab came after either treatment sequence.

This CDR3 region has 15 residues. V lost 5 bases and J 3 bases, leaving 17 bases between the germline ends. Per the germline V gene, CDR1 is MNHEY and CDR2 is SMNVEV (reference sequence). Regarding this clone: Different DNA sequences within this sample yield the same CDR3.

Treatment of the sample: randomized to nivolumab then ipilimumab (arm A) or the reverse (arm B). Sorted cells were live CD3+CD8+, lacking CD19 and CD56, from PBMCs. Produced via immunoSEQ multiplex PCR; TCRdb's table is partial and in-frame only. This sample has roughly 9,900 clones, with 50% to 65% found just once. This TCR derives from a human donor with melanoma. This chain uses TRBV27 with TRBJ2-7, with D maybe TRBD1 (6 bases). The material sequenced was CD8+ T cells sorted from blood (inferred from file names), taken from a patient given nivolumab and ipilimumab in sequence. This CDR3 reads CASSPTGYVDYEQYF. Written as DNA, the CDR3 is TGTGCCAGCAGTCCCACAGGGTACGTGGACTACGAGCAGTACTTC.